This T cell receptor (beta chain) derives from a study of PD-L1 blockade in urothelial cancer. Looking at the study overall: The analyses of blood took place 3 weeks (second dose) and 6 weeks after treatment start.

The CDR3 consists of 13 residues. CDR1 is MDHEN and CDR2 is SYDVKM in the germline V gene. V was shortened by 8 bases and J by 4 bases, with 14 bases between the two germline ends. Libraries were prepared by immunoSEQ multiplex PCR; TCRdb keeps only in-frame clonotypes and omits some of them. The table records some 60,000 clones, around 83% of them present only once. The source is a man aged 45-60 years with urothelial cancer. The rearrangement joins TRBV28 to TRBJ1-2; a weak D match, TRBD1 (5 bases). The sequencing used PBMCs, collected around atezolizumab (anti-PD-L1) treatment. The CDR3 DNA reads TGTGCCAGCTATTCACGGGGGGTCTATGGCTACACCTTC. Its translation: CASYSRGVYGYTF.